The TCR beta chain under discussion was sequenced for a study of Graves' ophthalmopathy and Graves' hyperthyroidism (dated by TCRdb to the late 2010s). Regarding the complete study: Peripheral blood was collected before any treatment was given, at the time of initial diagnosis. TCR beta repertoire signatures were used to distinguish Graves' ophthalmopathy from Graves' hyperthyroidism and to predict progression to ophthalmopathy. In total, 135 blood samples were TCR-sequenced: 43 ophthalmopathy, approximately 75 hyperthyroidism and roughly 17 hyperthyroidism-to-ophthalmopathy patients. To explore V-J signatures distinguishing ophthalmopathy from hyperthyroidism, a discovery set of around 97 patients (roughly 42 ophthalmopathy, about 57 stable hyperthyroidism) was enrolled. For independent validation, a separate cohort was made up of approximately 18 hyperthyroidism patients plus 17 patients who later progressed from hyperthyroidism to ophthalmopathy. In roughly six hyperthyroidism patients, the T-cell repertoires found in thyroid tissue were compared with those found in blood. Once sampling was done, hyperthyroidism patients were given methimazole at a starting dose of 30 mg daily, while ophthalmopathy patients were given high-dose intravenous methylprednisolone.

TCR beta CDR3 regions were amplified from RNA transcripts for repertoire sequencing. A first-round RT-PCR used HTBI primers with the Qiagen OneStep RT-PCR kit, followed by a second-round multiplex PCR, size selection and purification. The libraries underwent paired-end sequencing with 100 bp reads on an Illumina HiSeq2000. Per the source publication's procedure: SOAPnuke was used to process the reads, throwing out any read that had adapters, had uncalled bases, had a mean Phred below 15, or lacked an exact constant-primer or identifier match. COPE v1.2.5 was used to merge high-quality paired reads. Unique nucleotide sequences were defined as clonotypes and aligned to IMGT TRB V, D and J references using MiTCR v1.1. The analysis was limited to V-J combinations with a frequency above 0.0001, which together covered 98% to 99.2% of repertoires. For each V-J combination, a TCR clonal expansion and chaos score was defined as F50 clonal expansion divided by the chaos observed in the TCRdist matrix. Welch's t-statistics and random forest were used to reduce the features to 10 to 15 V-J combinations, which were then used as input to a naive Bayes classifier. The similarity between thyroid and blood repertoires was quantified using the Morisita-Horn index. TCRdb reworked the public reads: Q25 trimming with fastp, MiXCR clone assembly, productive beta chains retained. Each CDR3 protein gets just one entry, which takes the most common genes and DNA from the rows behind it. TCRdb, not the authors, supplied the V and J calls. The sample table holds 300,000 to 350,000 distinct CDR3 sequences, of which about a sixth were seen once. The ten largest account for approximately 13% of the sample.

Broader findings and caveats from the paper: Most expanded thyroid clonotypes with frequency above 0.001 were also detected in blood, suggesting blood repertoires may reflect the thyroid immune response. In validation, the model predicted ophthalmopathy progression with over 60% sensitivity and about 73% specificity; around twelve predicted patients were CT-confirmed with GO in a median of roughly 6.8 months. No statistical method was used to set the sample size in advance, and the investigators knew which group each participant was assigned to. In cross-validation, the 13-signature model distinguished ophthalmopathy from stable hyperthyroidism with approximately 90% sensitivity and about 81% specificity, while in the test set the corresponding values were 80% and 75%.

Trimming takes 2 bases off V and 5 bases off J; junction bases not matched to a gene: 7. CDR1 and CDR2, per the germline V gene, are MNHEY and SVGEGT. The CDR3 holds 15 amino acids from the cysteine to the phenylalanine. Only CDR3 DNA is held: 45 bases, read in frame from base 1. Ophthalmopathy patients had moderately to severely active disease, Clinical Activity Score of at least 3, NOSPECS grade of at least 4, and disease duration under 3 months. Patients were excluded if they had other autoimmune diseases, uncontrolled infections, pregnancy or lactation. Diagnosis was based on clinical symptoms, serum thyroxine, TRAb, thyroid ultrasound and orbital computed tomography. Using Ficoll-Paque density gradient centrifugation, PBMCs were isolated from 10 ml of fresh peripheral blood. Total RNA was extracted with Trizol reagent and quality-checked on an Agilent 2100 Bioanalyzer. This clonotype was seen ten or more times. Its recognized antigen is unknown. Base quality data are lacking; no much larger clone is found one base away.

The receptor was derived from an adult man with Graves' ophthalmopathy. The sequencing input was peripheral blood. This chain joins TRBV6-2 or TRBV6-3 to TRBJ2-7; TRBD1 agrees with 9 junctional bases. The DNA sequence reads TGTGCCAGCAGTTACACAGGGGGCGGAATCGACGAGCAGTACTTC. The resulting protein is CASSYTGGGIDEQYF.